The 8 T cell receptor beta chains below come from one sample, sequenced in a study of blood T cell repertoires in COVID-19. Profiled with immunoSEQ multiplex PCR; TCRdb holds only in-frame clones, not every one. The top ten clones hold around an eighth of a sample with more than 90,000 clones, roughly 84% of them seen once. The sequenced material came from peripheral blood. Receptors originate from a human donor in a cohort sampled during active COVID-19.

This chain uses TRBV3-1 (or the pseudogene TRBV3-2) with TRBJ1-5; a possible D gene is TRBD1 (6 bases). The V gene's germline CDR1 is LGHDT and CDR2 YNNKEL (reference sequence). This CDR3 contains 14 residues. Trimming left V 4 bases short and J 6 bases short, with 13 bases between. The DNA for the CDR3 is TGTGCCAGCAGCCTAACGGGGGGGGCTCAGCCCCAGCATTTT. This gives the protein CASSLTGGAQPQHF.

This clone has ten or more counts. The CDR3 loop reads CASSQDALPGEKLFF. The CDR3, as DNA: TGTGCCAGCAGCCAAGATGCCCTCCCCGGGGAAAAACTGTTTTTT. The rearrangement uses TRBV3-1 (or the pseudogene TRBV3-2) and TRBJ1-4; D call uncertain. The CDR3 is 15 residues long. V was cut by 0 bases and J by 8 bases, with 13 bases left in between. Germline values: CDR1 LGHDT, CDR2 YNNKEL (reference sequence).

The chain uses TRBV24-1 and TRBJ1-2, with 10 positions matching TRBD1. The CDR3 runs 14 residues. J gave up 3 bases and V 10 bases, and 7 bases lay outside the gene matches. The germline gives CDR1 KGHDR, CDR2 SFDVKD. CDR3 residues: CATSPGTGDYGYTF. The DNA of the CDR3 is TGTGCCACAAGTCCCGGGACAGGGGACTATGGCTACACCTTC.

The CDR3 region is CASSQGRTEKLFF. Written as DNA, the CDR3 is TGTGCCAGCAGCCAAGGGAGGACCGAAAAACTGTTTTTT. This rearrangement joins TRBV3-1 (or the pseudogene TRBV3-2) to TRBJ1-4, with D unclear. The CDR3 has 13 amino acids. Per the germline V gene, CDR1 is LGHDT and CDR2 is YNNKEL (reference sequence). Trimming pared 1 base from V and 8 bases from J, leaving 8 bases between.

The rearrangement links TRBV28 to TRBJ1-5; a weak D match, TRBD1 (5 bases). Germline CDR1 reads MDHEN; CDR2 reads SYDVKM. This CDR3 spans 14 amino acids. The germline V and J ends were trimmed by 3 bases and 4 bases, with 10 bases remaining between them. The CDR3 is CASSFGQGNQPQHF. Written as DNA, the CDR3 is TGTGCCAGCAGTTTTGGGCAGGGAAATCAGCCCCAGCATTTT. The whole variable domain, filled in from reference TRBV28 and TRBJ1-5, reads DVKVTQSSRYLVKRTGEKVFLECVQDMDHENMFWYRQDPGLGLRLIYFSYDVKMKEKGDIPEGYSVSREKKERFSLILESASTNQTSMYLCASSFGQGNQPQHFGDGTRLSIL.

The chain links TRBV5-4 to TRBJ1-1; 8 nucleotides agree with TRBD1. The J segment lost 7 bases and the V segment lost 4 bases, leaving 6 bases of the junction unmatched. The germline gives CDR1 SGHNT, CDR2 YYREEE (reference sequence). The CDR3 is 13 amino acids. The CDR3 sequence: CASSRDRSGEAFF. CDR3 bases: TGTGCCAGCAGCCGGGACAGGAGTGGTGAAGCTTTCTTT.

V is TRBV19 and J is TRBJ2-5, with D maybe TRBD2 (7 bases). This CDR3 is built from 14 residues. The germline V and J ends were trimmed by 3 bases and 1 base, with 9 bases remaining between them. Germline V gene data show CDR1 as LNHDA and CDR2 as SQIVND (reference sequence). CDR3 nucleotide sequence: TGTGCCAGTAGTATTGGGGGGGCCCAAGAGACCCAGTACTTC. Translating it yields CASSIGGAQETQYF.

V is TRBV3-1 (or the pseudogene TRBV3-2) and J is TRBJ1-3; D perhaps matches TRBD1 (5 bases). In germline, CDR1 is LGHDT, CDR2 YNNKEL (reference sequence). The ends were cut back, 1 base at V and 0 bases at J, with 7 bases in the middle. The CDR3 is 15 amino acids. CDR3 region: CASSQGGGSGNTIYF. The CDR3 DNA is TGTGCCAGCAGCCAAGGGGGGGGCTCTGGAAACACCATATATTTT.